This T cell receptor beta chain was sequenced in a study of blood T cell repertoires in COVID-19. Study-wide background: In each case, the material was cDNA or gDNA derived from T cells, B-cell-depleted T cells, or PBMCs.

A Seattle source enrolled patients during active infection and followed them longitudinally. Germline CDR1 is MNHEY and CDR2 is SVGAGI. Losses at the gene ends were 6 bases for V and 2 bases for J; bases not matched to a gene: 8. The CDR3 is 15 residues long. Assay: immunoSEQ multiplex PCR; the TCRdb copy retains only in-frame clones and omits some. The sample holds 120,000 or so clones; 81% are singletons and the top ten take about 15%. Sequencing was performed on peripheral blood. The chain is built from TRBV6-5 and TRBJ2-3; 7 bases align to TRBD1. The sequence came from a man between 25 and 39 years old with COVID-19, enrolled during active disease. CDR3 in amino acids: CASSHKTGFTDTQYF. CDR3 DNA: TGTGCCAGCAGCCACAAGACAGGGTTCACAGATACGCAGTATTTT.